The 20 T cell receptor beta chains listed next were all sequenced from one sample in a study of blood T cells in healthy people across ages. A J-beta primer mix and a sample-barcoded 5' primer were used in a second PCR of about 7 to 12 cycles. MiXCR, applied by TCRdb to the 5' RACE reads, yields one record per CDR3 protein. The sample includes fewer than 650,000 distinct CDR3 sequences, around 27% of them seen just once. These records were also assigned to another study, of T cells of mothers and their children.

What was sequenced was blood. The receptors shown here come from a boy aged 2 to 9 in good health.

The chain carries TRBV11-3 and TRBJ2-4, with D possibly TRBD1 on 6 matching bases. The germline V gene has CDR1 SGHNT and CDR2 YENEEA. This CDR3 has 14 residues. Trimming cost V 9 bases and J 8 bases, with 20 bases left between them. CDR3 sequence (DNA): TGTGCCAGTTTGGGTTCGGACAGAAAGGACATTCAGTACTTC. It codes for CASLGSDRKDIQYF.

The chain recombines TRBV7-2 with TRBJ2-3, with D maybe TRBD1 (6 bases). The CDR3 totals 16 residues. V lost 5 bases, J lost 0 bases, and 15 bases lay in between. CDR1 and CDR2 from the germline V gene are SGHTA and FQGNSA. CDR3 protein: CASSTRQDKSTDTQYF. CDR3 sequence (DNA): TGTGCCAGCAGCACCAGACAGGACAAAAGCACAGATACGCAGTATTTT.

A few counts support this clonotype. The chain has TRBV19 and TRBJ1-4, with D possibly matching TRBD1 (5 bases). Germline V gene lookup returns CDR1 LNHDA and CDR2 SQIVND (reference sequence). The CDR3 length is 17 residues. The V end lost 7 bases, the J end lost 8 bases, and 26 bases lay between the germline ends. DNA of the CDR3: TGTGCCAGTACCGCTTGGGGCTCAAGGGTGGAGGAAGAAAAACTGTTTTTT. It codes for CASTAWGSRVEEEKLFF. Full variable domain (rest looked up from reference TRBV19 and TRBJ1-4): DGGITQSPKYLFRKEGQNVTLSCEQNLNHDAMYWYRQDPGQGLRLIYYSQIVNDFQKGDIAEGYSVSREKKESFPLTVTSAQKNPTAFYLCASTAWGSRVEEEKLFFGSGTQLSVL.

CDR3 loop: CASRLAGGPDTQYF. CDR3 DNA sequence: TGTGCCAGCAGACTAGCGGGAGGGCCAGATACGCAGTATTTT. This sequence joins TRBV12-3 or TRBV12-4 and TRBJ2-3, with 13 bases aligning to TRBD2. CDR3 size: 14 residues. Trimming at V came to 6 bases and at J to 4 bases, leaving 1 base not matched to a gene.

V usage is TRBV6-2 or TRBV6-3 and J usage is TRBJ2-6; 7 nucleotides agree with TRBD2. This CDR3 region has 22 residues. Trimming removed 2 bases from V and 0 bases from J; junction bases left unmatched: 19. Germline loops: CDR1 MNHEY, CDR2 SVGEGT. In DNA, the CDR3 is TGTGCCAGCAGTTACGAGAGGTCTAGCGGCTGGGCGTCCCCCTCTGGGGCCAACGTCCTGACTTTC. Its protein product is CASSYERSSGWASPSGANVLTF.

The chain joins TRBV20-1 to TRBJ2-5; unclear D gene. Trimming removed 6 bases at V and 5 bases at J, with 16 bases between. CDR1 is DFQATT, CDR2 SNEGSKA, per germline (reference sequence). CDR3 length: 13 amino acids. CDR3 DNA: TGCAGTGCCCCCGCGGATTCGGAGGAGACCCAGTACTTC. It encodes CSAPADSEETQYF.

The J gene is TRBJ2-5, the V gene TRBV6-5; D may be TRBD1 (6 bases). The V gene lost 0 bases and the J gene lost 2 bases, with 13 bases spanning the gap. The length of the CDR3 is 16 residues. CDR1 and CDR2 from the germline V gene are MNHEY and SVGAGI. Here the CDR3 reads CASSYSWRGQQETQYF. The CDR3 region has the DNA TGTGCCAGCAGTTACTCTTGGCGAGGACAGCAAGAGACCCAGTACTTC.

The CDR3 DNA is TGTGCCAGCAACACTACTAGCGGGACTAACAATGAGCAGTTCTTC. As protein: CASNTTSGTNNEQFF. This chain uses TRBV7-9 with TRBJ2-1, with 10 bases fitting TRBD2. The germline CDR1 and CDR2 sequences are SEHNR and FQNEAQ (reference sequence). The CDR3 is 15 residues long. J gave up 5 bases and V 7 bases, and 8 bases lay outside the gene matches.

Comment on this clonotype: At one of its ends the junction is not consistent with the germline gene, which may arise from a read error. The chain combines TRBV10-3 with TRBJ2-5; possible D gene TRBD1, 6 bases. The V gene's germline CDR1 is ENHRY and CDR2 SYGVKD. The CDR3 extends over 11 amino acids. CDR3 amino acids: CAISDRGSYVF. The CDR3 nucleotides read TGTGCCATCAGTGACAGGGGATCTTACGTCTTC.

The chain carries TRBV29-1 and TRBJ1-1; no clear D. The V gene lost 6 bases and the J gene lost 0 bases, with 11 bases spanning the gap. Germline V CDR1 and CDR2: SQVTM, ANQGSEA. There are 13 residues in the CDR3. CDR3 sequence reads: CSVGLSMNTEAFF. The CDR3 coding sequence is TGCAGCGTCGGGTTGTCGATGAACACTGAAGCTTTCTTT.

The rearrangement uses TRBV3-1 and TRBJ1-1, with no clear D. V shed 0 bases and J shed 7 bases, with 12 bases lying between them. Germline V CDR1 and CDR2: LGHDT, YNNKEL (reference sequence). The CDR3 consists of 14 residues. The CDR3 region has the DNA TGTGCCAGCAGCCAAGATCCCCCGGTAGGTGAAGCTTTCTTT. It codes for CASSQDPPVGEAFF.

This clonotype was counted a few times. This sequence joins TRBV5-6 and TRBJ2-1; possibly TRBD1 or TRBD2 for D (5 bases each). The CDR3 is 15 residues long. In germline, CDR1 is SGHDT, CDR2 YYEEEE. Trimming took 4 bases from V and 3 from J, leaving 14 bases between them. CDR3 sequence: CASSPDGTNYNEQFF. The CDR3 region has the DNA TGTGCCAGCAGCCCCGACGGGACCAACTACAATGAGCAGTTCTTC.

This clonotype appeared a few times. This chain links TRBV9 with TRBJ2-2; TRBD1 agrees at 8 bases. The junction had 7 bases not matched to a gene; V was cut back by 5 bases and J by 7 bases. The CDR3 is made up of 14 amino acids. In germline, CDR1 is SGDLS, CDR2 YYNGEE. CDR3 nucleotide sequence: TGTGCCAGCAGGGATGACAGGGGAAACGGGGAGCTGTTTTTT. Its protein is CASRDDRGNGELFF. The variable domain in full, with the rest retrieved from reference TRBV9 and TRBJ2-2, is DSGVTQTPKHLITATGQRVTLRCSPRSGDLSVYWYQQSLDQGLQFLIQYYNGEERAKGNILERFSAQQFPDLHSELNLSSLELGDSALYFCASRDDRGNGELFFGEGSRLTVL.

This clonotype was seen repeatedly, ten times or more. Here the CDR3 reads CASSGVRKAFF. In DNA form, the CDR3 reads TGTGCCAGCAGTGGTGTCAGGAAAGCTTTCTTT. V gene TRBV2 combines with J gene TRBJ1-1; the D is unclear. Trimming cost V 4 bases and J 9 bases, with 9 bases left between them. CDR1 and CDR2 from the germline V gene are SNHLY and FYNNEI. CDR3 length: 11 amino acids.

V and J are TRBV3-1 and TRBJ2-2, with TRBD2 identical over 8 bases. CDR1 is LGHDT, CDR2 YNNKEL, per germline (reference sequence). V lost 4 bases to trimming and J lost 4 bases; unmatched junction nucleotides: 20. The CDR3 extends over 20 amino acids. The CDR3 loop is CASSPTFGLASIGGTGELFF. CDR3 coding DNA: TGTGCCAGCAGCCCCACATTCGGACTAGCCTCCATAGGTGGCACCGGGGAGCTGTTTTTT.

This clonotype was observed a handful of times. The chain carries TRBV7-9 and TRBJ2-7; 8 bases map to TRBD2. CDR1 SEHNR and CDR2 FQNEAQ come from the germline V gene (reference sequence). This CDR3 has 16 amino acids. V gave up 5 bases and J gave up 4 bases; unmatched junction bases: 13. CDR3 nucleotide sequence: TGTGCCAGCAGCCCCCGGGAGGGGCGGGAGGTTTACGAGCAGTACTTC. It codes for CASSPREGREVYEQYF.

This chain joins TRBV12-3 or TRBV12-4 and TRBJ2-1; 9 bases line up with TRBD2. V shed 1 base, J shed 6 bases, and the junction held 7 bases outside the gene matches. The CDR3 is 16 amino acids. The CDR3 sequence is CASSLGGGGAFNEQFF. In nucleotides, the CDR3 is TGTGCCAGCAGTTTAGGGGGCGGGGGGGCCTTCAATGAGCAGTTCTTC.

The chain couples TRBV27 to TRBJ1-2; perhaps TRBD1 as D (6 bases). This CDR3 region has 14 residues. The ends were cut back, 5 bases at V and 3 bases at J, with 13 bases in the middle. CDR1 MNHEY and CDR2 SMNVEV come from the germline V gene (reference sequence). The CDR3 protein is CASSEQGRYYGYTF. CDR3 sequence (DNA): TGTGCCAGCAGTGAACAGGGACGTTACTATGGCTACACCTTC.

This clonotype was seen a handful of times. This chain joins TRBV20-1 and TRBJ2-5, with unresolved D. Between the trimmed V and J ends, which lost 2 bases and 3 bases, there was a span of 10 bases. CDR1 and CDR2 (germline): DFQATT, SNEGSKA (reference sequence). The CDR3 has 13 residues. The CDR3 is CSARRGREETQYF. The CDR3 DNA reads as TGCAGTGCTAGACGCGGTAGGGAAGAGACCCAGTACTTC.

The J gene is TRBJ1-2, the V gene TRBV14; the D gene is possibly TRBD1 (5 bases). The V and J ends lost 1 base and 0 bases respectively, with 9 bases between them. This CDR3 comprises 15 residues. From germline, CDR1 is SGHDN and CDR2 FVKESK. The CDR3 sequence is CASSQGSGPNYGYTF. The CDR3 nucleotides are TGTGCCAGCAGCCAAGGCTCGGGGCCTAACTATGGCTACACCTTC. Together with reference TRBV14 and TRBJ1-2, the CDR3 gives the full variable domain: EAGVTQFPSHSVIEKGQTVTLRCDPISGHDNLYWYRRVMGKEIKFLLHFVKESKQDESGMPNNRFLAERTGGTYSTLKVQPAELEDSGVYFCASSQGSGPNYGYTFGSGTRLTVV.